Presented here are 27 T cell receptor beta chains from one specimen sequenced in a study of T cell repertoires in cytomegalovirus infection. From the reads, TCRdb called clonotypes with MiXCR, one entry per CDR3 protein. The repertoire holds roughly 720,000 distinct CDR3 sequences, 35% to 45% seen once, with under 3% in the top ten. What was sequenced was PBMCs. These receptors all come from a human donor in good health (CMV status not recorded). Some clones in this sample may be carry-over from other donors' samples.

CDR3 nucleotides: TGTGCCAGCAGCTTAGAGGATTGGCGGGCCTACAATGAGCAGTTCTTC. Translated: CASSLEDWRAYNEQFF. The gene calls are TRBV7-6 and TRBJ2-1, with a tentative D call TRBD2 (5 bases). Trimming stripped 1 base from V and 2 bases from J, with 12 bases between. There are 16 residues in the CDR3. Germline V gene data show CDR1 as SGHVS and CDR2 as FNYEAQ.

This chain links TRBV3-1 with TRBJ2-3; D might be TRBD2 (7 bases). V lost 1 base and J 5 bases, leaving 16 bases between the germline ends. Germline assignment: CDR1 LGHDT and CDR2 YNNKEL (reference sequence). There are 16 residues in the CDR3. CDR3 in DNA: TGTGCCAGCAGCCAAGGGGGGGGCGAGGAGAGAGATACGCAGTATTTT. Its translation: CASSQGGGEERDTQYF.

This clonotype was observed many times. Written as DNA, the CDR3 is TGTGCCAGCAGTTTTTCGGCACCCCGAACGGCCAAAAACATTCAGTACTTC. Translating gives CASSFSAPRTAKNIQYF. The chain uses TRBV28 and TRBJ2-4; D not certain. Trimming pared 3 bases from V and 1 base from J, leaving 16 bases between. Germline CDR1 reads MDHEN; CDR2 reads SYDVKM. There are 17 residues in the CDR3.

A note on this clonotype: Mismatch with germline at one junction end may stem from a read error. The rearrangement links TRBV20-1 to TRBJ1-1; D perhaps matches TRBD1 (5 bases). The CDR3 is 15 amino acids. Germline CDR1 is DFQATT and CDR2 is SNEGSKA (reference sequence). The DNA of the CDR3 is TGCAGTGCTAGAGATCTCTCAGGGTCTAACACTGAAGCTTTATTT. As protein: CSARDLSGSNTEALF.

V gene TRBV7-2 combines with J gene TRBJ2-3; D unresolved. V lost 2 bases and J 2 bases, leaving 11 bases between the germline ends. CDR1 and CDR2 (germline): SGHTA, FQGNSA. The CDR3 extends over 15 amino acids. CDR3 sequence reads: CASSLTPLDTDTQYF. The CDR3, as DNA: TGTGCCAGCAGCTTAACCCCCCTTGACACAGATACGCAGTATTTT. The full variable domain, with the rest looked up from reference TRBV7-2 and TRBJ2-3, is GAGVSQSPSNKVTEKGKDVELRCDPISGHTALYWYRQSLGQGLEFLIYFQGNSAPDKSGLPSDRFSAERTGGSVSTLTIQRTQQEDSAVYLCASSLTPLDTDTQYFGPGTRLTVL.

This clonotype has more than one count but fewer than ten. The rearrangement links TRBV20-1 to TRBJ1-4; 8 bases fit TRBD1. Germline-derived CDR1 and CDR2 are DFQATT and SNEGSKA (reference sequence). This CDR3 spans 15 amino acids. The ends lost 1 base at V and 0 bases at J; junction bases unmatched: 1. In nucleotides, the CDR3 is TGCAGTGCTAGAGGGGACAGGCCAACTAATGAAAAACTGTTTTTT. It specifies CSARGDRPTNEKLFF.

This chain joins TRBV7-6 and TRBJ2-5; 12 bases map to TRBD1. CDR3 size: 16 residues. Germline lookup yields CDR1 SGHVS and CDR2 FNYEAQ. V gave up 1 base and J gave up 5 bases; unmatched junction bases: 5. The CDR3 sequence is CASSLGDRGRVETQYF. In DNA, the CDR3 is TGTGCCAGCAGCTTAGGGGACAGGGGGCGAGTTGAGACCCAGTACTTC.

In its sample, this clonotype was seen a few times. The V call is TRBV6-2 or TRBV6-3, the J call TRBJ1-5; no firm D call. This CDR3 has 15 residues. V lost 2 bases, J lost 0 bases, and 8 bases lay in between. CDR1 is MNHEY, CDR2 SVGEGT, per germline. The CDR3 loop is CASSYTEDSNQPQHF. The CDR3 DNA follows: TGTGCCAGCAGTTACACAGAAGATAGCAATCAGCCCCAGCATTTT.

In its sample, this clonotype was seen a few times. The V gene is TRBV12-3 or TRBV12-4, the J gene TRBJ2-4, with a possible D match to TRBD1 (6 bases). V was cut by 5 bases and J by 3 bases, with 17 bases left in between. The CDR3 is made up of 16 amino acids. The CDR3 spells CASSHRVSTDKNIQYF. Here the CDR3 DNA reads TGTGCCAGCAGTCACAGGGTTAGTACTGACAAAAACATTCAGTACTTC.

This clonotype was found a few times. The chain has TRBV19 and TRBJ2-1; 15 bases map to TRBD2. In germline, CDR1 is LNHDA, CDR2 SQIVND (reference sequence). V lost 7 bases and J lost 6; bases outside the gene matches: 7. The CDR3 contains 16 residues. Here the CDR3 reads CASMRGTSGRTNEQFF. The DNA of the CDR3 is TGTGCCAGTATGCGGGGGACTAGCGGGAGGACCAATGAGCAGTTCTTC.

This chain uses TRBV19 with TRBJ2-1; 10 nucleotides agree with TRBD1. The CDR3 runs 14 residues. Trimming cost V 5 bases and J 10 bases; bases outside gene matches: 8. Germline V gene sequence: CDR1 LNHDA, CDR2 SQIVND (reference sequence). Written as DNA, the CDR3 is TGTGCCAGTAGTGTCCGGGACAGGGGAAGGGAGCAGTTCTTC. Translation gives CASSVRDRGREQFF.

This clonotype showed up just a few times. The chain carries TRBV7-6 and TRBJ2-3, with 9 bases fitting TRBD1. V trimming: 4 bases; J trimming: 2 bases; junction bases outside the gene matches: 4. This CDR3 spans 15 amino acids. The germline V gene encodes CDR1 SGHVS and CDR2 FNYEAQ. The DNA for the CDR3 is TGTGCCAGCAGCTCCTGGACAGGGGTCACAGATACGCAGTATTTT. Its translation: CASSSWTGVTDTQYF.

As regards this clonotype: At one end, the junction sequence differs from germline, possibly due to a read error. The chain joins TRBV7-2 to TRBJ2-1, with D uncertain. The germline CDR1 and CDR2 sequences are SGHTA and FQGNSA. CDR3 length: 14 amino acids. CDR3 nucleotides: TGTGCCAGCAGCACGGGTCGACTCAATAAGGAGCATTTCTTC. Its protein is CASSTGRLNKEHFF. Full variable domain (outside the CDR3, taken from reference TRBV7-2 and TRBJ2-1): GAGVSQSPSNKVTEKGKDVELRCDPISGHTALYWYRQSLGQGLEFLIYFQGNSAPDKSGLPSDRFSAERTGGSVSTLTIQRTQQEDSAVYLCASSTGRLNKEHFFGPGTRLTVL.

This clonotype has a handful of counts. CDR3 nucleotide sequence: TGTGCCAGTTCCCTAGCATATTGGGGCAATGAGCAGTTCTTC. Translated: CASSLAYWGNEQFF. The chain combines TRBV19 with TRBJ2-1, with a tentative D call TRBD2 (5 bases). The CDR3 runs 14 residues. V was pared by 8 bases and J by 6 bases, with 17 bases between. CDR1 and CDR2 (germline): LNHDA, SQIVND (reference sequence).

This clonotype was counted only a few times. The junction differs from germline at one of its ends, possibly a read error. This sequence joins TRBV7-7 and TRBJ2-5, with 10 nucleotides matching TRBD2. CDR3 length equals 15 residues. The germline gives CDR1 SSHAT, CDR2 FNYEAQ (reference sequence). Here the CDR3 reads CASSPGTSERETQYF. CDR3 nucleotides: TGTGCTAGCAGCCCGGGGACTAGCGAACGAGAGACCCAGTACTTC.

This chain links TRBV25-1 with TRBJ1-4, with TRBD1 as a possible D gene (6 bases). V lost 3 bases and J 8 bases, leaving 16 bases between the germline ends. Germline loops: CDR1 MGHDK, CDR2 SYGVNS. This CDR3 is built from 15 residues. CDR3 nucleotides: TGTGCCAGCAGTGAGGGTCGGACAAGGGGGGAAAAACTGTTTTTT. Protein: CASSEGRTRGEKLFF.

This clonotype turned up a few times. The gene calls are TRBV7-6 and TRBJ1-4; no definite D call. V was trimmed by 2 bases and J by 8 bases, leaving 6 bases between them. This CDR3 comprises 12 residues. The V gene's germline CDR1 is SGHVS and CDR2 FNYEAQ. The CDR3 region has the DNA TGTGCCAGCAGCTTACTCGGAGAAAAACTGTTTTTT. Amino acids: CASSLLGEKLFF.

The J gene is TRBJ1-2, the V gene TRBV6-2 or TRBV6-3; D not certain. CDR3 length: 14 residues. The V gene lost 2 bases and the J gene lost 2 bases, with 9 bases spanning the gap. The germline CDR1 and CDR2 sequences are MNHEY and SVGEGT. The CDR3 DNA reads TGTGCCAGCAGTTACGGAGGGATCAACTATGGCTACACCTTC. Translating it yields CASSYGGINYGYTF.

This clonotype was seen only a few times. The chain links TRBV5-4 to TRBJ2-7, with 8 bases lining up with TRBD2. This CDR3 region has 15 residues. After removal of 2 bases from V and 3 bases from J, the junction contained 7 bases not matched to a gene. Germline V gene data show CDR1 as SGHNT and CDR2 as YYREEE (reference sequence). CDR3 loop: CASSFGGTRLYEQYF. The CDR3 DNA reads TGTGCCAGCAGCTTTGGCGGGACTAGGCTCTACGAGCAGTACTTC.

V is TRBV4-1 and J is TRBJ2-1; a weak D match, TRBD2 (7 bases). This CDR3 is built from 19 residues. V was pared by 0 bases and J by 6 bases, with 24 bases between. The germline V gene has CDR1 MGHRA and CDR2 YSYEKL. DNA for the CDR3: TGCGCCAGCAGCCAAGATGATGGGGGGGGGGCTCCGTTTACCAATGAGCAGTTCTTC. Its translation: CASSQDDGGGAPFTNEQFF.

A few counts support this clonotype. The V call is TRBV7-3, the J call TRBJ2-2; no clear D. This CDR3 comprises 13 residues. Trimming removed 5 bases at V and 7 bases at J, with 11 bases between. Germline assignment: CDR1 SGHTA and CDR2 FQGTGA. CDR3 sequence: CASSLRRGGELFF. Written as DNA, the CDR3 is TGTGCCAGCAGCCTCCGGCGAGGCGGGGAGCTGTTTTTT.

The gene calls are TRBV7-8 and TRBJ1-4; 7 nucleotides align to TRBD1. The germline V gene encodes CDR1 SGHVS and CDR2 FQNEAQ. V trimming: 5 bases; J trimming: 8 bases; junction bases outside the gene matches: 14. CDR3 length: 16 residues. This CDR3 is CASSALDRRFGEKLFF. The CDR3 region has the DNA TGTGCCAGCAGCGCTTTGGACAGGAGGTTCGGAGAAAAACTGTTTTTT.

The table lists this clonotype with a count of one. The chain joins TRBV6-6 to TRBJ2-7; the D gene could be TRBD1 or TRBD2 (7 bases each). CDR1 is MNHNY and CDR2 is SVGAGI in the germline V gene (reference sequence). The CDR3 has 14 residues. The V end lost 8 bases, the J end lost 3 bases, and 17 bases lay between the germline ends. CDR3 amino acids: CASWGGQKNYEQYF. The CDR3 coding sequence is TGTGCCAGCTGGGGGGGACAGAAAAACTACGAGCAGTACTTC.

V and J are TRBV12-3 or TRBV12-4 and TRBJ2-1; possibly TRBD2 for D (6 bases). V lost 3 bases and J 10 bases, leaving 19 bases between the germline ends. The length of the CDR3 is 15 residues. The CDR3 region is CASSLGGRSSGEQFF. In DNA form, the CDR3 reads TGTGCCAGCAGTTTGGGGGGTAGGTCCTCGGGGGAGCAGTTCTTC.

Points on this clonotype: A junction end diverges from the germline sequence, so it may reflect a read error. This sequence joins TRBV5-1 and TRBJ2-2; D might be TRBD1 (6 bases). Germline V gene data show CDR1 as SGHRS and CDR2 as YFSETQ. The CDR3 sequence is 13 residues long. For the CDR3, the DNA is TGCGCCAGCAGCCCACAGGGAACCGGGGATCTGTTTTTT. Translation: CASSPQGTGDLFF.

The CDR3 here is CASSPGPRYGYTF. Here the CDR3 DNA reads TGTGCCAGCAGCCCTGGACCCCGCTATGGCTACACCTTC. The genes are TRBV12-3 or TRBV12-4 and TRBJ1-2; D not resolved. CDR3 length equals 13 residues. Trimming removed 6 bases at V and 4 bases at J, with 12 bases between.

The table lists this clonotype with many counts. CDR3 amino acids: CASSLGTSPLHF. As DNA, the CDR3 is TGTGCCAGCAGCTTAGGAACTTCACCCCTCCACTTT. The gene calls are TRBV7-4 and TRBJ1-6; D gene ambiguous. The germline V gene has CDR1 SGHVT and CDR2 SQSDAQ. The CDR3 has 12 residues. Deletions cut 1 base from V and 9 bases from J, with 4 bases between.